This T cell receptor beta chain was sequenced for a study of T cells in Graves' hyperthyroidism and ophthalmopathy. Findings and caveats of the study: From stable hyperthyroidism, ophthalmopathy was set apart by a 13 V-J model.

What was amplified from RNA transcripts were TCR beta CDR3 regions. RT-PCR in the first round (using the HTBI primer set) targeted the TCR CDR3. TCRdb recomputed calls from the multiplex PCR reads with MiXCR, one row per CDR3 protein. The table includes 500,000 to 650,000 distinct CDR3 sequences, around 15% detected once. CDR3 length: 17 amino acids. V shed 5 bases, J shed 4 bases, and the junction held 10 bases outside the gene matches. Germline lookup yields CDR1 MDHEN and CDR2 SYDVKM. This clonotype occurred a few times. No antigen is known for it. Thyroid ultrasound and orbital computed tomography, with clinical symptoms and serum thyroxine and TRAb, informed diagnoses.

The rearrangement links TRBV28 to TRBJ2-2; 10 bases align to TRBD1. The receptor's source is a woman between 35 and 50 years old with Graves' hyperthyroidism. Input material: blood. The CDR3, as DNA: TGTGCCAGCAGTCCAACCATCCGGGACAGGGGCACCGGGGAGCTGTTTTTT. Protein sequence: CASSPTIRDRGTGELFF.